The next 3 T cell receptor beta chains were all read from a single sample in a study of breast tumors, draining lymph nodes, adjacent tissues. Axillary draining lymph nodes of breast cancer patients supplied the node samples. TCRdb analysed the multiplex PCR reads with MiXCR anew, one entry per CDR3 protein. In the table there are 150,000 to 200,000 distinct CDR3 sequences, about 34% of which are singletons. Sequenced input: axillary lymph node tissue. These receptors all come from a female donor with breast cancer. Some clones in this sample may be carry-over from other donors' samples.

The chain couples TRBV9 to TRBJ2-6, with TRBD1 identical over 10 bases. The ends lost 0 bases at V and 2 bases at J; junction bases unmatched: 2. This CDR3 spans 17 amino acids. In germline, CDR1 is SGDLS, CDR2 YYNGEE. Here the CDR3 reads CASSVVGQGAGANVLTF. The CDR3 DNA reads as TGTGCCAGCAGCGTAGTAGGACAGGGGGCTGGGGCCAACGTCCTGACTTTC.

This clonotype was observed at least ten times. The chain carries TRBV6-9 and TRBJ2-3; the match to TRBD1 covers 9 bases. Germline assignment: CDR1 MNHGY and CDR2 SVAAGI. The junction had 4 bases not matched to a gene; V was cut back by 7 bases and J by 2 bases. The CDR3 totals 14 residues. CDR3 sequence: CASTGQGITDTQYF. The CDR3 DNA is TGTGCCAGCACCGGACAGGGGATCACAGATACGCAGTATTTT.

The chain joins TRBV19 to TRBJ1-3, with D unclear. Trimming removed 5 bases at V and 0 bases at J, with 17 bases between. Per germline, CDR1 LNHDA and CDR2 SQIVND (reference sequence). The CDR3 length is 17 residues. The CDR3 DNA is TGTGCCAGTAGTGGGCGGATTGGACGGATCTCTGGAAACACCATATATTTT. This encodes CASSGRIGRISGNTIYF.